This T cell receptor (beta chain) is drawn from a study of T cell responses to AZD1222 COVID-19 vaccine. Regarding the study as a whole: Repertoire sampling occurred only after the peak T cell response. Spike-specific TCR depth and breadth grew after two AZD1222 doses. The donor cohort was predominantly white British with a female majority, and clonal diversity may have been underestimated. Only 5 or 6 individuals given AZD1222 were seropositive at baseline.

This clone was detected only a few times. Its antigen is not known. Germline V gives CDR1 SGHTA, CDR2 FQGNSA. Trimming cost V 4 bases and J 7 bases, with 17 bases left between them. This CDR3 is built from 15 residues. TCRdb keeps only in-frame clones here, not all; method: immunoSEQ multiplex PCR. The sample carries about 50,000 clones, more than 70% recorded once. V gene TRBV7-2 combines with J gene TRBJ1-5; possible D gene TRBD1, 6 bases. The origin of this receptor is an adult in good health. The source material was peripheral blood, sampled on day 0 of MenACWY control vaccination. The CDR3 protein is CASSSSTGMWQPQHF. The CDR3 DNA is TGTGCCAGCAGCTCCTCTACAGGGATGTGGCAGCCCCAGCATTTT.